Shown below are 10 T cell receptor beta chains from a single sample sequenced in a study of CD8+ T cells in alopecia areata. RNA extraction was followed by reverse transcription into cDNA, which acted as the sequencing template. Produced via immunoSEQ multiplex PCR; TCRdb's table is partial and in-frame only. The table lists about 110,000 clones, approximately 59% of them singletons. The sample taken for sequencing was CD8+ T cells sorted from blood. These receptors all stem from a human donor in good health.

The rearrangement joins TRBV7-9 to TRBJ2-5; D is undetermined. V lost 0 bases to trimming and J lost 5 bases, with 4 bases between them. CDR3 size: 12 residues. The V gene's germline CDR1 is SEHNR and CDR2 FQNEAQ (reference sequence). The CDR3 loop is CASSLALETQYF. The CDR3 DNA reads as TGTGCCAGCAGCTTAGCATTGGAGACCCAGTACTTC. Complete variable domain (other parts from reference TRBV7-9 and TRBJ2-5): DTGVSQNPRHKITKRGQNVTFRCDPISEHNRLYWYRQTLGQGPEFLTYFQNEAQLEKSRLLSDRFSAERPKGSFSTLEIQRTEQGDSAMYLCASSLALETQYFGPGTRLLVL.

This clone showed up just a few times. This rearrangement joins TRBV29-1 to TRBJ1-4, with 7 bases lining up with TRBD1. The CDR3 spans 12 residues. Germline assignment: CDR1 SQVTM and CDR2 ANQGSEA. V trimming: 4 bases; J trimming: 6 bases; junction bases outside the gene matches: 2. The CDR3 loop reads CSVGQGDEKLFF. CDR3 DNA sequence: TGCAGCGTTGGGCAGGGGGATGAAAAACTGTTTTTT.

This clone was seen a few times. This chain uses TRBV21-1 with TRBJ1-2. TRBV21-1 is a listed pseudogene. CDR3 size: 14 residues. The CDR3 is CASTGRVGPYGYTF. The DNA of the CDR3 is TGTGCCAGCACCGGCCGGGTAGGCCCCTATGGCTACACCTTC.

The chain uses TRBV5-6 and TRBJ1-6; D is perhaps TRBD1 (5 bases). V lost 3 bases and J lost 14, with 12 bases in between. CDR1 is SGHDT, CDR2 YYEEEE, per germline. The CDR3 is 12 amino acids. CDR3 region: CASSWGMSTLHF. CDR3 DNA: TGTGCCAGCAGCTGGGGGATGTCGACCCTCCACTTT.

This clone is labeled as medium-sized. CDR3 in DNA: TGTGCCAGCAGCCCACGACAGGGGACTAATTCACCCCTCCACTTT. Translation gives CASSPRQGTNSPLHF. This chain joins TRBV9 and TRBJ1-6; TRBD1 matches at 8 bases. Germline CDR1 SGDLS, CDR2 YYNGEE. This CDR3 has 15 residues. Trimming at V came to 4 bases and at J to 6 bases, leaving 6 bases not matched to a gene.

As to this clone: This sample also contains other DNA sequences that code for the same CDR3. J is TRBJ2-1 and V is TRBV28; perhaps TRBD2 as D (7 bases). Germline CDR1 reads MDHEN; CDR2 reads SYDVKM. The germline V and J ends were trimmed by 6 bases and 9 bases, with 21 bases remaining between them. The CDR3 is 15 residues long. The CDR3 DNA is TGTGCCAGCAGCATGGGGGTGCGGGGGCGGGGTGAGCAGTTCTTC. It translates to CASSMGVRGRGEQFF.

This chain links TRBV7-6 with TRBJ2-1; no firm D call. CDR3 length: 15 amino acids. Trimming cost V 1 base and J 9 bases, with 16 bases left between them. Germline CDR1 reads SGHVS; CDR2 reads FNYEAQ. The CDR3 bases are TGTGCCAGCAGCTTAGAGCGTGACGGGTGGGGTGAGCAGTTCTTC. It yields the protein CASSLERDGWGEQFF.

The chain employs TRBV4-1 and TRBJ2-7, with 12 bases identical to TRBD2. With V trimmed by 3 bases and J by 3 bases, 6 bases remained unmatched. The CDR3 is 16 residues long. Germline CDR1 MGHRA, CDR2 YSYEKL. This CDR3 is CASSQSLAGGIYEQYF. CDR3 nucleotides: TGCGCCAGCAGCCAGTCACTAGCGGGGGGAATCTACGAGCAGTACTTC.

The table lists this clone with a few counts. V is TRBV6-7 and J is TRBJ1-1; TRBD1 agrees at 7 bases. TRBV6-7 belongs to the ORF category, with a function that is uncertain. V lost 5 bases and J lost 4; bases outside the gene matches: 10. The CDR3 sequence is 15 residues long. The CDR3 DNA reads TGTGCCAGCAGTGAAAACAGGGGTGAGGGCACTGAAGCTTTCTTT. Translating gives CASSENRGEGTEAFF.

The CDR3 reads CASGSGDRGQETQYF. Written as DNA, the CDR3 is TGTGCCAGCGGTTCCGGGGACAGGGGACAAGAGACCCAGTACTTC. The rearrangement joins TRBV7-9 to TRBJ2-5, with 10 bases aligning to TRBD1. The junction had 8 bases not matched to a gene; V was cut back by 8 bases and J by 2 bases. Per the germline V gene, CDR1 is SEHNR and CDR2 is FQNEAQ (reference sequence). The CDR3 consists of 15 residues.